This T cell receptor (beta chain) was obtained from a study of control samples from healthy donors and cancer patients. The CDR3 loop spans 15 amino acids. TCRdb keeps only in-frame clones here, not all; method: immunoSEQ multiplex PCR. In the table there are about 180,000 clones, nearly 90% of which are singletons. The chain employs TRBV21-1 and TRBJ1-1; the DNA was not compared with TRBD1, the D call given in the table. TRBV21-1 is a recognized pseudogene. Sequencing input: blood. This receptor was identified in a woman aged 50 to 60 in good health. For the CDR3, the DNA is TGTGCCAGCACCCCATACCGGGACACGAACACTGAAGCTTTCTTT. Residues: CASTPYRDTNTEAFF.